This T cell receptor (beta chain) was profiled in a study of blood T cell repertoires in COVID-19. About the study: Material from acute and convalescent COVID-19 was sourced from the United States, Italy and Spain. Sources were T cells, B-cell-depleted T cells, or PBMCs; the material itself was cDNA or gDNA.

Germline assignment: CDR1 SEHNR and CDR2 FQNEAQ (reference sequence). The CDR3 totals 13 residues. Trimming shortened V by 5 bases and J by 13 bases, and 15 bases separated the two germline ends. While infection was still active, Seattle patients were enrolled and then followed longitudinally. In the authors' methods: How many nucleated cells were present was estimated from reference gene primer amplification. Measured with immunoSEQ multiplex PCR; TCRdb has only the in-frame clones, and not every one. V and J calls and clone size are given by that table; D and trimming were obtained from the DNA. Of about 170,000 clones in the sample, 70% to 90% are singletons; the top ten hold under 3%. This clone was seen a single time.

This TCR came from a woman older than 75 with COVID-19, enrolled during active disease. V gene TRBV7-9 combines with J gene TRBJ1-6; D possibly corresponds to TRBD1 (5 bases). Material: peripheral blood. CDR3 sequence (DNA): TGTGCCAGCAGCCTAGAGCTTGGGGCTCCCCTCCACTTT. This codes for CASSLELGAPLHF.